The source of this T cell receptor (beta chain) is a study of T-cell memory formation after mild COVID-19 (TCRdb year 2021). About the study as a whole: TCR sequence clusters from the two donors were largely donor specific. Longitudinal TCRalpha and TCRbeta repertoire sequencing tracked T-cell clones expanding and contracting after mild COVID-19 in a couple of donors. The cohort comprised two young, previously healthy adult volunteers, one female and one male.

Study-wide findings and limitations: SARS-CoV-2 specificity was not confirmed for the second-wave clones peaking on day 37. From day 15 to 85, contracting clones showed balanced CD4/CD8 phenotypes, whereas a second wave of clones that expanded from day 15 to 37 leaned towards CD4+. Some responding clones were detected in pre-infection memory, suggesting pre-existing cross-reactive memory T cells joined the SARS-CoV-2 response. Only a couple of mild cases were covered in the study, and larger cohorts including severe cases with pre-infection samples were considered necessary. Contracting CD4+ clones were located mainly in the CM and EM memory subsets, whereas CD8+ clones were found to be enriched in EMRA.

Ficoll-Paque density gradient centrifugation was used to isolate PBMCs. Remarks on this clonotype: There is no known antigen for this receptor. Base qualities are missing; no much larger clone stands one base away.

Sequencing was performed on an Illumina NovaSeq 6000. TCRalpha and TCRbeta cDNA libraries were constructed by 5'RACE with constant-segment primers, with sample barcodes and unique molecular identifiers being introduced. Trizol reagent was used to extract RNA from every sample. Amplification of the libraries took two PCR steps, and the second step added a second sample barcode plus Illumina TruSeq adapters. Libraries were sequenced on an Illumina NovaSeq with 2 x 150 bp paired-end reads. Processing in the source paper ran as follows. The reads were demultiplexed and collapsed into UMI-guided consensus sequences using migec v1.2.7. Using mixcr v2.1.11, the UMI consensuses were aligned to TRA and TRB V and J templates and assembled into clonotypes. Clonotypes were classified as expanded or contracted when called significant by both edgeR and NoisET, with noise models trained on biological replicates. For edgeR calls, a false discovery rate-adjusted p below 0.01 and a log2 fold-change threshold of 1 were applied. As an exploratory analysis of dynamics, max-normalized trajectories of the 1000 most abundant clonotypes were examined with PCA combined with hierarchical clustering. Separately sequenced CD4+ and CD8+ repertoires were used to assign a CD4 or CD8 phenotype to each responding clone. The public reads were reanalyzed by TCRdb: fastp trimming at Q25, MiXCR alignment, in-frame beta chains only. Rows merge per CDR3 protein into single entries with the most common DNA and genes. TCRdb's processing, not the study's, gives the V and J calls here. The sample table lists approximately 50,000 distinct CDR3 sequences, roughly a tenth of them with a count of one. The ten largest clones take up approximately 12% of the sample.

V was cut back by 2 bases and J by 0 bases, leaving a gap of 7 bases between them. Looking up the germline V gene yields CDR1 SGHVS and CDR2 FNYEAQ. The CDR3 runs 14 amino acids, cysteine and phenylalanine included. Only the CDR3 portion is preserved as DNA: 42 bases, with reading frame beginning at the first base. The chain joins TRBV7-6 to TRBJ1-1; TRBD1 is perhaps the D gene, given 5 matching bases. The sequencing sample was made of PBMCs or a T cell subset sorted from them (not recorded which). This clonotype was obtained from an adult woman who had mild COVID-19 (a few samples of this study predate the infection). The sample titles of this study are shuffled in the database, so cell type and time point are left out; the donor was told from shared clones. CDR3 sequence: CASSLTGMNTEAFF. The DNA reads TGTGCCAGCAGCTTAACAGGCATGAACACTGAAGCTTTCTTT. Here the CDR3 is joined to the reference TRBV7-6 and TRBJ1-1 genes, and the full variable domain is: GAGVSQSPRYKVTKRGQDVALRCDPISGHVSLYWYRQALGQGPEFLTYFNYEAQQDKSGLPNDRFSAERPEGSISTLTIQRTEQRDSAMYRCASSLTGMNTEAFFGQGTRLTVV.